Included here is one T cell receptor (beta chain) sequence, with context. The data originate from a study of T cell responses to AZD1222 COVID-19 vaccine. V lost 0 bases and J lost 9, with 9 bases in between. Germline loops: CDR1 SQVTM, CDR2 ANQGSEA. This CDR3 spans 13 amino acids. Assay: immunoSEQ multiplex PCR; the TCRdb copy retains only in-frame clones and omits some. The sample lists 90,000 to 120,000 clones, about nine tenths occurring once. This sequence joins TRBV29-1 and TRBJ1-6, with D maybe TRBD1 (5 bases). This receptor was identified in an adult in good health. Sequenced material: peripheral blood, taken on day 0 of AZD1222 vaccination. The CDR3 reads CSVEDQGGSPLHF. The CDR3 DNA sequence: TGCAGCGTTGAAGACCAGGGTGGTTCACCCCTCCACTTT.